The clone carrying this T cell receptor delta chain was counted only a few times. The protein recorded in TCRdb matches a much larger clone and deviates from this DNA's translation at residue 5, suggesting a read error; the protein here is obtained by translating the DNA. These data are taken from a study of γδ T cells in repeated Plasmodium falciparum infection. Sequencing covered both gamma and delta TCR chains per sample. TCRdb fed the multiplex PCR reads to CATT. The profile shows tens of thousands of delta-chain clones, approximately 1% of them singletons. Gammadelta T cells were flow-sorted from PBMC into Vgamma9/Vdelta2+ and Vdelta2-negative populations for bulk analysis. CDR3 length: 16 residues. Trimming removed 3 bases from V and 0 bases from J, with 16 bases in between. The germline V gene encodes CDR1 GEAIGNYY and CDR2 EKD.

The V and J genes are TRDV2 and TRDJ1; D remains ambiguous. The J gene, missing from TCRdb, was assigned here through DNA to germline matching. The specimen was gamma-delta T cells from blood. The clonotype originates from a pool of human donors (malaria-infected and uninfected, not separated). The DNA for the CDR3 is TGTGCCTGTGACGCCATGTCCAGAACATACACCGATAAACTCATCTTT. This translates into CACDAMSRTYTDKLIF.